Listed here are 22 T cell receptor beta chains from one sample, sequenced in a study of T cell changes during pregnancy in multiple sclerosis. Using immunoSEQ multiplex PCR, the repertoire was profiled, and TCRdb retains in-frame clones only, with some absent. The sample has approximately 73,000 clones, more than 90% seen once. The material sequenced was CD4+ T cells from peripheral blood mononuclear cells, taken before pregnancy. All receptors come from a female donor with multiple sclerosis, enrolled in a pregnancy study.

This chain links TRBV11-2 with TRBJ1-2; 7 positions match TRBD1. V was clipped by 3 bases and J by 2 bases; unmatched bases: 3. Germline CDR1 SGHAT, CDR2 FQNNGV. This CDR3 is built from 14 residues. The CDR3 DNA sequence: TGTGCCAGCAGCTTTGCGACAGGGAACTATGGCTACACCTTC. It is translated as CASSFATGNYGYTF.

The chain recombines TRBV5-1 with TRBJ2-1; D gene ambiguous. CDR3 length: 15 residues. V was cut by 0 bases and J by 5 bases, with 12 bases left in between. CDR1 and CDR2 from the germline V gene are SGHRS and YFSETQ. CDR3 protein: CASSLVRGANNEQFF. As DNA, the CDR3 is TGCGCCAGCAGCTTGGTCCGCGGTGCAAACAATGAGCAGTTCTTC. Full variable domain (outside the CDR3, taken from reference TRBV5-1 and TRBJ2-1): KAGVTQTPRYLIKTRGQQVTLSCSPISGHRSVSWYQQTPGQGLQFLFEYFSETQRNKGNFPGRFSGRQFSNSRSEMNVSTLELGDSALYLCASSLVRGANNEQFFGPGTRLTVL.

The chain links TRBV5-1 to TRBJ2-3, with TRBD2 as a possible D gene (5 bases). This CDR3 contains 14 residues. The ends were cut back, 0 bases at V and 2 bases at J, with 7 bases in the middle. Germline V gene data show CDR1 as SGHRS and CDR2 as YFSETQ. CDR3 nucleotides: TGCGCCAGCAGCTTGGGCGGGTACACAGATACGCAGTATTTT. Amino acid sequence: CASSLGGYTDTQYF. Combining the CDR3 with reference TRBV5-1 and TRBJ2-3 gives the whole variable domain KAGVTQTPRYLIKTRGQQVTLSCSPISGHRSVSWYQQTPGQGLQFLFEYFSETQRNKGNFPGRFSGRQFSNSRSEMNVSTLELGDSALYLCASSLGGYTDTQYFGPGTRLTVL.

This chain joins TRBV28 and TRBJ2-1; 8 bases align to TRBD2. The CDR3 runs to 13 residues. J lost 9 bases, V lost 6 bases, and 7 bases had no gene match. Germline CDR1 MDHEN, CDR2 SYDVKM. In nucleotides, the CDR3 is TGTGCCAGCAGCCCGGGAGGGCCATTTGAGCAGTTCTTC. This gives the protein CASSPGGPFEQFF.

The chain combines TRBV5-4 with TRBJ1-2; D perhaps matches TRBD1 (5 bases). Looked up from germline, CDR1 is SGHNT and CDR2 is YYREEE (reference sequence). The CDR3 length is 14 residues. Between the trimmed V and J ends, which lost 3 bases and 2 bases, there was a span of 11 bases. CDR3 sequence: CASSYTGQNYGYTF. The CDR3 DNA follows: TGTGCCAGCAGCTACACAGGTCAGAACTATGGCTACACCTTC.

J is TRBJ2-3 and V is TRBV5-1, with 9 bases lining up with TRBD1. Trimming removed 0 bases from V and 5 bases from J; junction bases left unmatched: 1. The CDR3 has 14 amino acids. Germline V gives CDR1 SGHRS, CDR2 YFSETQ. CDR3 region: CASSLDRGQDTQYF. For the CDR3, the DNA is TGCGCCAGCAGCTTGGACAGGGGGCAAGATACGCAGTATTTT.

As for this clone: The sample contains more than one DNA sequence encoding this CDR3. The chain couples TRBV11-2 to TRBJ1-2; no reliable D call. CDR3 length equals 11 residues. Germline CDR1 SGHAT, CDR2 FQNNGV. Trimming took 6 bases from V and 5 from J, leaving 7 bases between them. The chain's CDR3 is CASSHGYGYTF. Here the CDR3 DNA reads TGTGCCAGCAGTCACGGGTATGGCTACACCTTC.

The chain joins TRBV30 to TRBJ1-1, with TRBD1 matching 9 bases. Germline V lookup: CDR1 GTSNPN, CDR2 SVGIG (reference sequence). After removal of 3 bases from V and 4 bases from J, the junction contained 9 bases not matched to a gene. The CDR3 is 15 residues long. CDR3 DNA: TGTGCCTGGAGATACCGGGACAGGGATGGCACTGAAGCTTTCTTT. Translated: CAWRYRDRDGTEAFF.

Written as DNA, the CDR3 is TGCGCCAGCAGCTCACGGACAGGGAGGACCGGGGAGCTGTTTTTT. Its protein is CASSSRTGRTGELFF. This chain links TRBV5-1 with TRBJ2-2, with 8 positions matching TRBD1. This CDR3 region has 15 residues. The junction had 6 bases not matched to a gene; V was cut back by 3 bases and J by 5 bases. The germline V gene encodes CDR1 SGHRS and CDR2 YFSETQ.

This clone was counted ten times or more. V is TRBV2 and J is TRBJ2-1; D uncertain. The CDR3 sequence is 11 residues long. CDR1 is SNHLY and CDR2 is FYNNEI in the germline V gene. Trimming removed 7 bases from V and 3 bases from J, with 4 bases in between. This CDR3 is CASTYYNEQFF. CDR3 DNA sequence: TGTGCCAGCACCTACTACAATGAGCAGTTCTTC.

This clone came up once. This chain joins TRBV7-2 and TRBJ2-2; 8 nucleotides align to TRBD2. With 5 bases clipped from V and 7 bases from J, the junction kept 9 bases outside the gene matches. Germline values: CDR1 SGHTA, CDR2 FQGNSA. The CDR3 contains 15 residues. CDR3 in DNA: TGTGCCAGCAGCCCGGGACTAGTTTTCGTCGGGGAGCTGTTTTTT. It is translated as CASSPGLVFVGELFF.

The V call is TRBV5-6, the J call TRBJ1-6; no reliable D call. CDR3 length: 13 amino acids. Germline V CDR1 and CDR2: SGHDT, YYEEEE. V shed 1 base and J shed 7 bases, with 6 bases lying between them. CDR3 in DNA: TGTGCCAGCAGCTTGACAGTAAATTCACCCCTCCACTTT. Amino acids: CASSLTVNSPLHF.

The chain carries TRBV4-1 and TRBJ2-4; 10 positions agree with TRBD2. Germline-derived CDR1 and CDR2 are MGHRA and YSYEKL. This CDR3 has 17 residues. Trimming removed 1 base from V and 2 bases from J; junction bases left unmatched: 5. The CDR3, as DNA: TGCGCCAGCAGCCAAGCCGGTAGCGGGAGGACCAAAAACATTCAGTACTTC. The encoded protein is CASSQAGSGRTKNIQYF.

This clone was detected only once. CDR3 region: CASTTTGNQPQHF. CDR3 sequence (DNA): TGTGCCAGCACCACGACAGGGAATCAGCCCCAGCATTTT. The J gene is TRBJ1-5, the V gene TRBV28; TRBD1 matches at 7 bases. The trim removed 7 bases at V and 4 bases at J, leaving 4 bases unmatched. CDR3 length: 13 residues. Per the germline V gene, CDR1 is MDHEN and CDR2 is SYDVKM.

The rearrangement joins TRBV10-2 to TRBJ1-5, with no clear D. This CDR3 region has 16 residues. CDR1 and CDR2 (germline): WSHSY, SAAADI. The V and J ends lost 1 base and 2 bases respectively, with 12 bases between them. For the CDR3, the DNA is TGCGCCAGCAGTGAGTTGGTGTGGAGTGGCAATCAGCCCCAGCATTTT. Translated: CASSELVWSGNQPQHF.

This clone was counted between two and nine times. The J gene is TRBJ1-2, the V gene TRBV14; the D gene is possibly TRBD1 (5 bases). The CDR3 is 15 residues long. V shed 1 base and J shed 4 bases, with 13 bases lying between them. Germline-derived CDR1 and CDR2 are SGHDN and FVKESK. The CDR3 reads CASSQGQGRSYGYTF. DNA of the CDR3: TGTGCCAGCAGCCAAGGGCAGGGTAGAAGCTATGGCTACACCTTC.

The gene calls are TRBV5-1 and TRBJ1-1; TRBD1 might be the D (5 bases). The ends were cut back, 4 bases at V and 5 bases at J, with 18 bases in the middle. The CDR3 runs to 15 residues. Germline CDR1 is SGHRS and CDR2 is YFSETQ. The CDR3 DNA reads as TGCGCCAGCAGCCAAAGACTAGGCGGGGGGACTGAAGCTTTCTTT. It encodes CASSQRLGGGTEAFF.

The rearrangement uses TRBV25-1 and TRBJ1-1; D may be TRBD1 (5 bases). CDR1 and CDR2 from the germline V gene are MGHDK and SYGVNS. The CDR3 extends over 11 amino acids. V shed 10 bases and J shed 5 bases, with 11 bases lying between them. The chain's CDR3 is CATGGGTEAFF. Written as DNA, the CDR3 is TGTGCCACCGGGGGGGGGACTGAAGCTTTCTTT.

This sequence joins TRBV18 and TRBJ2-1; 10 bases match TRBD2. The CDR3 sequence is 16 residues long. Losses at the gene ends were 6 bases for V and 8 bases for J; bases not matched to a gene: 13. Germline loops: CDR1 KGHSH, CDR2 LQKENI. CDR3 nucleotide sequence: TGTGCCAGCTCCCCCTTTGCGCGGCTAGCGGGGGATGAGCAGTTCTTC. This encodes CASSPFARLAGDEQFF.

The chain carries TRBV4-1 and TRBJ2-7, with TRBD2 matching 10 bases. Germline V lookup: CDR1 MGHRA, CDR2 YSYEKL. CDR3 length: 21 amino acids. The V and J ends lost 3 bases and 3 bases, in that order; junction bases with no gene match: 23. This chain's CDR3 is CASSHPRASGSVGIFVYEQYF. In DNA, the CDR3 is TGCGCCAGCAGCCACCCTCGGGCTAGCGGGAGTGTAGGGATTTTTGTCTACGAGCAGTACTTC.

The table lists this clone with a count of one. The chain links TRBV2 to TRBJ2-1, with TRBD1 matching 7 bases. Germline trimming cut 5 bases from V and 10 bases from J; bases unmatched to any gene: 8. This CDR3 comprises 13 residues. CDR1 SNHLY and CDR2 FYNNEI come from the germline V gene. CDR3 loop: CASSYRGRGEQFF. CDR3 nucleotide sequence: TGTGCCAGCAGTTACAGGGGACGAGGGGAGCAGTTCTTC.

V usage is TRBV10-3 and J usage is TRBJ2-7; D perhaps matches TRBD2 (6 bases). The CDR3 sequence is 14 residues long. V was trimmed by 3 bases and J by 2 bases, leaving 11 bases between them. Germline-derived CDR1 and CDR2 are ENHRY and SYGVKD. CDR3 nucleotides: TGTGCCATCAGTGAACCTAGCGAAGCCTACGAGCAGTACTTC. Translating it yields CAISEPSEAYEQYF.